This TCR beta chain was profiled in a study of T cells in Graves' hyperthyroidism and ophthalmopathy. Amplification targeted TCR beta CDR3 regions from RNA transcripts. Initially, a first-round RT-PCR of the TCR CDR3 employed the HTBI primer set. TCRdb itself ran the multiplex PCR reads through MiXCR, one entry per CDR3 protein. The sample has hundreds of thousands of distinct CDR3 sequences, about 45% seen once. The CDR3 is 16 residues long. V lost 5 bases, J lost 1 base, and 16 bases lay in between. Germline V gene lookup returns CDR1 SGDLS and CDR2 YYNGEE. The diagnoses drew upon clinical symptoms, serum thyroxine and TRAb, thyroid ultrasound and orbital computed tomography. General study results and limits: Using 13 V-J features, a model discriminated ophthalmopathy from stable hyperthyroidism. Most thyroid clonotypes expanded above 0.001 appeared in blood too.

As to this clonotype: What it binds is not known.

The sequencing sample was made of peripheral blood or thyroid tissue (not recorded which). The V call is TRBV9, the J call TRBJ1-5; D might be TRBD1 (5 bases). The clonotype originates from an adult man with Graves' disease, either hyperthyroidism or ophthalmopathy (not recorded which). The CDR3 region is CASSWPPGVSNQPQHF. The CDR3 bases are TGTGCCAGCAGTTGGCCCCCGGGGGTGAGCAATCAGCCCCAGCATTTT.